The 26 T cell receptor beta chains below were found in one sample sequenced in a study of T cell changes during pregnancy in multiple sclerosis. The table came from immunoSEQ multiplex PCR; TCRdb's copy has only in-frame clones and leaves some out. The sample has about 58,000 clones; under 95% are singletons. The sequenced sample was CD4+ T cells from peripheral blood mononuclear cells, obtained after pregnancy. The source is a female donor in good health, enrolled as a control in a pregnancy study.

The V and J genes are TRBV6-5 and TRBJ1-4, with D unclear. Trimming stripped 0 bases from V and 7 bases from J, with 12 bases between. Germline V gives CDR1 MNHEY, CDR2 SVGAGI. This CDR3 has 15 amino acids. The CDR3: CASSYSRQQIEKLFF. The CDR3 coding sequence is TGTGCCAGCAGTTACTCGAGGCAGCAGATTGAAAAACTGTTTTTT.

This rearrangement joins TRBV30 to TRBJ1-1; 8 bases are a match to TRBD1. There are 13 residues in the CDR3. Germline lookup yields CDR1 GTSNPN and CDR2 SVGIG (reference sequence). V shed 5 bases and J 3 bases; nucleotides not matched to a gene: 5. The CDR3 DNA sequence: TGTGCCTGGGGACAGGGCTCGGACACTGAAGCTTTCTTT. Translating gives CAWGQGSDTEAFF.

This chain connects TRBV7-2 to TRBJ1-5, with a weak D call TRBD1 (6 bases). V gave up 4 bases and J gave up 6 bases, with 13 bases separating them. There are 14 residues in the CDR3. Germline V gene data show CDR1 as SGHTA and CDR2 as FQGNSA. The CDR3 DNA is TGTGCCAGCAGCTCTACAGGGATTCCTCAGCCCCAGCATTTT. It specifies CASSSTGIPQPQHF.

This clone was recorded once. J is TRBJ1-2 and V is TRBV5-1; 9 bases are shared with TRBD1. The CDR3 length is 15 residues. Germline V lookup: CDR1 SGHRS, CDR2 YFSETQ. The V gene end was trimmed by 4 bases and the J gene end by 5 bases; junction bases not matched to a gene: 9. CDR3: CASSQRQGGDYGYTF. The CDR3 region has the DNA TGCGCCAGCAGCCAACGACAGGGGGGAGATTATGGCTACACCTTC.

DNA of the CDR3: TGTGCCAGCAGCGAACGGGGAGTCACTGAAGCTTTCTTT. Amino acid sequence: CASSERGVTEAFF. This chain uses TRBV9 with TRBJ1-1; D is undetermined. Trimming took 3 bases from V and 4 from J, leaving 10 bases between them. The CDR3 sequence is 13 residues long. Per germline, CDR1 SGDLS and CDR2 YYNGEE. The variable domain in full, completed from reference TRBV9 and TRBJ1-1, reads DSGVTQTPKHLITATGQRVTLRCSPRSGDLSVYWYQQSLDQGLQFLIQYYNGEERAKGNILERFSAQQFPDLHSELNLSSLELGDSALYFCASSERGVTEAFFGQGTRLTVV.

V is TRBV13 and J is TRBJ1-2, with a possible D match to TRBD1 (5 bases). The CDR3 extends over 14 amino acids. Trimming removed 5 bases from V and 4 bases from J, with 14 bases in between. The germline gives CDR1 PRHDT, CDR2 FYEKMQ (reference sequence). Here the CDR3 reads CASSLRGGGYGYTF. The DNA for the CDR3 is TGTGCCAGCAGCCTCCGGGGGGGTGGCTATGGCTACACCTTC.

This sequence joins TRBV4-1 and TRBJ2-7; 9 bases match TRBD2. Germline V lookup: CDR1 MGHRA, CDR2 YSYEKL. The CDR3 totals 16 residues. V lost 3 bases and J lost 2; bases outside the gene matches: 8. The CDR3 nucleotides read TGCGCCAGCAGCCAGGGCGCAGCGGGGGGAGCCTACGAGCAGTACTTC. It encodes CASSQGAAGGAYEQYF.

The rearrangement uses TRBV11-1 and TRBJ2-3; D may be TRBD1 (6 bases). CDR3 length equals 15 residues. V was trimmed by 5 bases and J by 3 bases, leaving 15 bases between them. Germline V gene lookup returns CDR1 SGHAT and CDR2 FQDESV (reference sequence). CDR3 DNA sequence: TGTGCCAGCAGCCCCGACAGGTTTAGGACAGATACGCAGTATTTT. Protein product: CASSPDRFRTDTQYF.

The chain links TRBV18 to TRBJ2-7; TRBD2 matches 7 bases. The length of the CDR3 is 15 residues. V lost 2 bases, J lost 0 bases, and 4 bases stayed unmatched. Germline assignment: CDR1 KGHSH and CDR2 LQKENI. The CDR3 loop reads CASSPSGANSYEQYF. In DNA form, the CDR3 reads TGTGCCAGCTCACCAAGCGGGGCGAACTCCTACGAGCAGTACTTC. The entire variable domain, with the rest obtained from reference TRBV18 and TRBJ2-7, is as follows: NAGVMQNPRHLVRRRGQEARLRCSPMKGHSHVYWYRQLPEEGLKFMVYLQKENIIDESGMPKERFSAEFPKEGPSILRIQQVVRGDSAAYFCASSPSGANSYEQYFGPGTRLTVT.

The chain recombines TRBV5-1 with TRBJ1-4, with TRBD1 identical over 9 bases. With 4 bases clipped from V and 4 bases from J, the junction kept 11 bases outside the gene matches. Germline-derived CDR1 and CDR2 are SGHRS and YFSETQ. The CDR3 consists of 17 residues. In nucleotides, the CDR3 is TGCGCCAGCAGCATTACAGGGGGCGCGGGAAATAATGAAAAACTGTTTTTT. Translating gives CASSITGGAGNNEKLFF.

Only a few counts were recorded for this clone. This sequence joins TRBV7-6 and TRBJ1-1; D gene unclear. The V end lost 1 base, the J end lost 7 bases, and 16 bases lay between the germline ends. The CDR3 is made up of 15 amino acids. The germline V gene encodes CDR1 SGHVS and CDR2 FNYEAQ. The CDR3 protein is CASSLDVSTDGEAFF. CDR3 coding DNA: TGTGCCAGCAGCTTAGATGTGAGTACTGATGGTGAAGCTTTCTTT.

The table lists this clone with a few counts. This chain joins TRBV7-9 and TRBJ2-3; maybe TRBD1 (5 bases). The germline CDR1 and CDR2 sequences are SEHNR and FQNEAQ (reference sequence). V shed 1 base and J shed 4 bases, with 9 bases lying between them. The CDR3 sequence is 14 residues long. CDR3 amino acids: CASSLGGGSDTQYF. CDR3 in DNA: TGTGCCAGCAGCTTAGGGGGCGGTTCAGATACGCAGTATTTT.

This clone appeared once. The rearrangement links TRBV7-8 to TRBJ2-2; TRBD2 matches at 10 bases. The trim removed 5 bases at V and 2 bases at J, leaving 2 bases unmatched. This CDR3 has 15 amino acids. CDR1 is SGHVS, CDR2 FQNEAQ, per germline. CDR3 nucleotides: TGTGCCAGCAGCCCTAGCGGGGGTAACACCGGGGAGCTGTTTTTT. It encodes CASSPSGGNTGELFF.

This clone was seen more than once but under ten times. J is TRBJ2-1 and V is TRBV11-3; 7 bases are shared with TRBD2. CDR3 size: 15 residues. The V gene's germline CDR1 is SGHNT and CDR2 YENEEA. V lost 4 bases to trimming and J lost 4 bases; unmatched junction nucleotides: 7. CDR3 amino acids: CASSSYGGGYNEQFF. The DNA of the CDR3 is TGTGCCAGCAGCTCCTACGGCGGGGGATACAATGAGCAGTTCTTC.

This chain links TRBV5-6 with TRBJ1-5; TRBD1 might be the D (6 bases). The germline V and J ends were trimmed by 1 base and 3 bases, with 14 bases remaining between them. The germline V gene has CDR1 SGHDT and CDR2 YYEEEE. The CDR3 contains 16 residues. CDR3 sequence (DNA): TGTGCCAGCAGCTTGATGGGGGGGCTGGACAATCAGCCCCAGCATTTT. It yields the protein CASSLMGGLDNQPQHF.

The chain uses TRBV5-1 and TRBJ2-2; a possible D gene is TRBD1 (6 bases). Trimming removed 2 bases from V and 4 bases from J, with 9 bases in between. Germline values: CDR1 SGHRS, CDR2 YFSETQ. CDR3 length: 14 amino acids. Here the CDR3 DNA reads TGCGCCAGCAGCTTTCAGGGGAGCACCGGGGAGCTGTTTTTT. As protein: CASSFQGSTGELFF.

The chain employs TRBV30 and TRBJ1-4; 8 positions agree with TRBD1. Germline V CDR1 and CDR2: GTSNPN, SVGIG (reference sequence). CDR3 length: 16 residues. After removal of 0 bases from V and 2 bases from J, the junction contained 5 bases not matched to a gene. Written as DNA, the CDR3 is TGTGCCTGGAGTGTATCACAGGGGGGGACTAATGAAAAACTGTTTTTT. It yields the protein CAWSVSQGGTNEKLFF. The full variable domain, its missing parts supplied by reference TRBV30 and TRBJ1-4, is SQTIHQWPATLVQPVGSPLSLECTVEGTSNPNLYWYRQAAGRGLQLLFYSVGIGQISSEVPQNLSASRPQDRQFILSSKKLLLSDSGFYLCAWSVSQGGTNEKLFFGSGTQLSVL.

The chain couples TRBV21-1 to TRBJ2-3; the DNA was not used to check the table's D call, TRBD2. TRBV21-1 is given as a pseudogene. The length of the CDR3 is 17 residues. The CDR3 nucleotides are TGTGCCAGCAGCTTGCGGACTAGCGGGGGACCCGCAGATACGCAGTATTTT. This gives the protein CASSLRTSGGPADTQYF.

The chain has TRBV6-6 and TRBJ2-3, with 7 bases fitting TRBD1. The CDR3 is made up of 14 amino acids. Germline V gene data show CDR1 as MNHNY and CDR2 as SVGAGI (reference sequence). The V gene end was trimmed by 7 bases and the J gene end by 2 bases; junction bases not matched to a gene: 6. CDR3 sequence: CASNDRAHTDTQYF. The CDR3 DNA reads TGTGCCAGCAACGACAGGGCCCACACAGATACGCAGTATTTT.

The chain uses TRBV9 and TRBJ2-5, with 9 bases fitting TRBD1. The length of the CDR3 is 13 residues. V lost 10 bases, J lost 3 bases, and 7 bases stayed unmatched. The germline V gene encodes CDR1 SGDLS and CDR2 YYNGEE. CDR3 protein: CASTGGMEETQYF. CDR3 nucleotide sequence: TGTGCCTCGACAGGGGGTATGGAAGAGACCCAGTACTTC.

The rearrangement joins TRBV7-2 to TRBJ2-5, with 11 bases identical to TRBD1. This CDR3 region has 15 residues. In germline, CDR1 is SGHTA, CDR2 FQGNSA. The J segment lost 5 bases and the V segment lost 4 bases, leaving 6 bases of the junction unmatched. The CDR3 DNA follows: TGTGCCAGCAGCTCGGGACAGGGGGTTATGGAGACCCAGTACTTC. Amino acid sequence: CASSSGQGVMETQYF.

The chain uses TRBV29-1 and TRBJ2-6, with D possibly being TRBD1 (6 bases). CDR1 is SQVTM and CDR2 is ANQGSEA in the germline V gene. This CDR3 has 14 residues. V lost 4 bases and J lost 3, with 10 bases in between. The CDR3 region is CSVGDISGANVLTF. The DNA for the CDR3 is TGCAGCGTTGGGGACATCAGTGGGGCCAACGTCCTGACTTTC. The full variable domain, rest sourced from reference TRBV29-1 and TRBJ2-6, is SAVISQKPSRDICQRGTSLTIQCQVDSQVTMMFWYRQQPGQSLTLIATANQGSEATYESGFVIDKFPISRPNLTFSTLTVSNMSPEDSSIYLCSVGDISGANVLTFGAGSRLTVL.

The rearrangement uses TRBV30 and TRBJ2-7; possibly TRBD2 for D (5 bases). CDR3 length: 14 amino acids. Trimming removed 0 bases from V and 3 bases from J, with 12 bases in between. CDR1 and CDR2 (germline): GTSNPN, SVGIG (reference sequence). The CDR3 DNA reads TGTGCCTGGAGTGTAGATGCGGGCGGCTACGAGCAGTACTTC. It yields the protein CAWSVDAGGYEQYF.

Only one count was recorded for this clone. This chain links TRBV9 with TRBJ1-3; TRBD1 is a possible D gene (6 bases). This CDR3 contains 14 residues. The germline gives CDR1 SGDLS, CDR2 YYNGEE. The V end lost 2 bases, the J end lost 4 bases, and 10 bases lay between the germline ends. CDR3 nucleotide sequence: TGTGCCAGCAGCGTCGGGACAACAGGAAACACCATATATTTT. The encoded protein is CASSVGTTGNTIYF. Full variable domain (rest looked up from reference TRBV9 and TRBJ1-3): DSGVTQTPKHLITATGQRVTLRCSPRSGDLSVYWYQQSLDQGLQFLIQYYNGEERAKGNILERFSAQQFPDLHSELNLSSLELGDSALYFCASSVGTTGNTIYFGEGSWLTVV.

The chain is built from TRBV5-4 and TRBJ2-7; 8 bases are a match to TRBD2. The germline CDR1 and CDR2 sequences are SGHNT and YYREEE (reference sequence). The CDR3 covers 14 residues. The junction had 5 bases not matched to a gene; V was cut back by 2 bases and J by 4 bases. The CDR3 nucleotides are TGTGCCAGCAGCTTATCTAGCGGGCGGTACGAGCAGTACTTC. It codes for CASSLSSGRYEQYF.

The gene calls are TRBV7-9 and TRBJ1-1; D ambiguous. Germline-derived CDR1 and CDR2 are SEHNR and FQNEAQ (reference sequence). Trimming stripped 1 base from V and 8 bases from J, with 11 bases between. The CDR3 is made up of 13 amino acids. The chain's CDR3 is CASSLDSQLEAFF. CDR3 coding DNA: TGTGCCAGCAGCTTAGACAGTCAGCTCGAAGCTTTCTTT.